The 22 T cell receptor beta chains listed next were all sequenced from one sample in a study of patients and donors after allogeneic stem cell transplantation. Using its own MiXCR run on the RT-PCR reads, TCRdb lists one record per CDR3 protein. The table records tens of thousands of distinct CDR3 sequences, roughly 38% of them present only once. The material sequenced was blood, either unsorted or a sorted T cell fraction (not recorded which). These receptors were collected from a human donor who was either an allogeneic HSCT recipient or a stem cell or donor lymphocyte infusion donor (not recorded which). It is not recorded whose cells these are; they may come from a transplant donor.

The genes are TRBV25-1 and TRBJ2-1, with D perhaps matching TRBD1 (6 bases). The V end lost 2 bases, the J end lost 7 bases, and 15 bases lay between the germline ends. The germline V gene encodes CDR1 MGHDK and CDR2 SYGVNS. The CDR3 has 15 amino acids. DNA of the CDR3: TGTGCCAGCAGTGAACCGGCTAGGGGGTTGAATGAGCAGTTCTTC. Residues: CASSEPARGLNEQFF.

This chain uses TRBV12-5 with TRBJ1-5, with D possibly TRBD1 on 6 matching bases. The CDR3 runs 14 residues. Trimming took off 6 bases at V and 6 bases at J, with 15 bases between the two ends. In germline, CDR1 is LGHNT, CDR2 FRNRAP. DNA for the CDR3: TGTGCTAGTGGCATTCGACAGGTTCCTCAGCCCCAGCATTTT. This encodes CASGIRQVPQPQHF.

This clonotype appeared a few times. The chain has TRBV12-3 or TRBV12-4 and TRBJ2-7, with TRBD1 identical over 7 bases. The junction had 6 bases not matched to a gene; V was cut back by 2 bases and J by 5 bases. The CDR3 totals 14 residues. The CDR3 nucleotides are TGTGCCAGCAGTTTATTGGGGGACAGCGACGAGCAGTACTTC. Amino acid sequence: CASSLLGDSDEQYF.

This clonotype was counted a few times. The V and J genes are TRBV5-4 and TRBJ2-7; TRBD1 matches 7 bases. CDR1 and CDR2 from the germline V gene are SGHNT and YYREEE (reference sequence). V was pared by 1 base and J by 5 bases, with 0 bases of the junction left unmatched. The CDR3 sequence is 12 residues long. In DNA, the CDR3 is TGTGCCAGCAGCTTGCAGGGGGACGAGCAGTACGTC. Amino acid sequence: CASSLQGDEQYV.

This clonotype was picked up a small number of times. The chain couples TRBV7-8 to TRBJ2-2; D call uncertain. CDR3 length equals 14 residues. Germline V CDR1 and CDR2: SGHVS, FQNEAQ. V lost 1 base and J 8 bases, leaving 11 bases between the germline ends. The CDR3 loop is CASSLDPVWGELFF. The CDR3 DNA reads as TGTGCCAGCAGCTTAGACCCCGTTTGGGGGGAGCTGTTTTTT.

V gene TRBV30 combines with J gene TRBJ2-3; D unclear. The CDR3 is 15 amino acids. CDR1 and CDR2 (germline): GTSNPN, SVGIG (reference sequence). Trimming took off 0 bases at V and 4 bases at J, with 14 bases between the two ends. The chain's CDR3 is CAWSVVPRSADTQYF. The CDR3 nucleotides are TGTGCCTGGAGTGTAGTCCCCAGGAGTGCAGATACGCAGTATTTT.

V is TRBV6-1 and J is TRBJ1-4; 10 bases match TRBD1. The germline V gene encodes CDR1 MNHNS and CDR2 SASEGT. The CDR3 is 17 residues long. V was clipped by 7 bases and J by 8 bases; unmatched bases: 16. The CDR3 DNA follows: TGTGCCAGCACCCGAGGGGCTAAATGGACAGGGGGAGAAAAACTGTTTTTT. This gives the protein CASTRGAKWTGGEKLFF.

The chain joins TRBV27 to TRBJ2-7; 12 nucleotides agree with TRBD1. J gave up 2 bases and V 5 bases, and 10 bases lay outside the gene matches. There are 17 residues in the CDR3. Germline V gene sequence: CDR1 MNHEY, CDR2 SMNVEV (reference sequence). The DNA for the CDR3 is TGTGCCAGCAGTCCCCTAGCCGGGACAGGGGGCCCCTACGAGCAGTACTTC. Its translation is CASSPLAGTGGPYEQYF.

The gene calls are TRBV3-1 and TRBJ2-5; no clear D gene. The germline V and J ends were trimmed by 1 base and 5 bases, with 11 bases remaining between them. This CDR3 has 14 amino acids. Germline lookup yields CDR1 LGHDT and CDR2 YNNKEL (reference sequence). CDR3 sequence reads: CASSQGILLETQYF. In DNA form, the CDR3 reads TGTGCCAGCAGCCAAGGTATCCTGTTGGAGACCCAGTACTTC.

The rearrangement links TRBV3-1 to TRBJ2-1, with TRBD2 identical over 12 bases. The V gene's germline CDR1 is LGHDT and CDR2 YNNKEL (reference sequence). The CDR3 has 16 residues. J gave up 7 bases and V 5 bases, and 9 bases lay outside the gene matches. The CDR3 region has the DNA TGTGCCAGCAGCTCCATGACTAGCGGGAGCCAGAATGAGCAGTTCTTC. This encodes CASSSMTSGSQNEQFF.

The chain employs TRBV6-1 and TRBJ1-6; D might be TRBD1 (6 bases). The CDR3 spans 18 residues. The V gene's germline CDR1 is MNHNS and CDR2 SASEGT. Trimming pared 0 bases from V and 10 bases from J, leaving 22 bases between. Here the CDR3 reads CASSEAATGWGVDSPLHF. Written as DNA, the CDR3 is TGTGCCAGCAGTGAAGCTGCCACAGGGTGGGGTGTTGACTCACCCCTCCACTTT.

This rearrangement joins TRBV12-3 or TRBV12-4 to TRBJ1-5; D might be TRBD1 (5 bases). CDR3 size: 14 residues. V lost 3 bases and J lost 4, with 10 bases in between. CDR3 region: CASSFDSLNQPQHF. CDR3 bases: TGTGCCAGCAGTTTCGACAGCCTTAATCAGCCCCAGCATTTT.

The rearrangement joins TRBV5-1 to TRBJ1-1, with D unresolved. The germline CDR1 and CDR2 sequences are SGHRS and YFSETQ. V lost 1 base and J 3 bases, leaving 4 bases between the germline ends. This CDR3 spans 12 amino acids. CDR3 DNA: TGCGCCAGCAGCTTGCTGGACACTGAAGCTTTCTTT. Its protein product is CASSLLDTEAFF.

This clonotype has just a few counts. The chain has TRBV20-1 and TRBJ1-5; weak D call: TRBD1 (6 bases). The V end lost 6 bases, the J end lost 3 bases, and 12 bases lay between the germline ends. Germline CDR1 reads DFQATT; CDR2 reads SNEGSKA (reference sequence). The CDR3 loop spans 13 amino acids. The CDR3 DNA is TGCAGTGCGAGTCGGGGGCTCAATCAGCCCCAGCATTTT. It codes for CSASRGLNQPQHF.

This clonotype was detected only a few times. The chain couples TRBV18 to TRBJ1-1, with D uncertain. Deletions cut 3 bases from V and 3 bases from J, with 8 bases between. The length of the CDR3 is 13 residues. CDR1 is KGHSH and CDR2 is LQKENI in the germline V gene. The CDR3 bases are TGTGCCAGCTCACCTAACAGATACACTGAAGCTTTCTTT. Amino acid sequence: CASSPNRYTEAFF. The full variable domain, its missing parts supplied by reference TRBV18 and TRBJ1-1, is NAGVMQNPRHLVRRRGQEARLRCSPMKGHSHVYWYRQLPEEGLKFMVYLQKENIIDESGMPKERFSAEFPKEGPSILRIQQVVRGDSAAYFCASSPNRYTEAFFGQGTRLTVV.

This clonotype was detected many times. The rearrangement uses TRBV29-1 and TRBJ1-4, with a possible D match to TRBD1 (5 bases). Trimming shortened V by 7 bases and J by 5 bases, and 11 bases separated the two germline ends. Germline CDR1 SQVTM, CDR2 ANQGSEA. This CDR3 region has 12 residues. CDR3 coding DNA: TGCAGCGGAAGGCGGGGGAATGAAAAACTGTTTTTT. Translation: CSGRRGNEKLFF.

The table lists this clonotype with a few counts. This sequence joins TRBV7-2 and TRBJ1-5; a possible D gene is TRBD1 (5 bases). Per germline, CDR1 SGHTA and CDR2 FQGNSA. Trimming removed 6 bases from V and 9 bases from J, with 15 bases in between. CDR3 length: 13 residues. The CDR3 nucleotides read TGTGCCAGCAGTCGACAGCTGGGTGGGCCCCAGCATTTT. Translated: CASSRQLGGPQHF.

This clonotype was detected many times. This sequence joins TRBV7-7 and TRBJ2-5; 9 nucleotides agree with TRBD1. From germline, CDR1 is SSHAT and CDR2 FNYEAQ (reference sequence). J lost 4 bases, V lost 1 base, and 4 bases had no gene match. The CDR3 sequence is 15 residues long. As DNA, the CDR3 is TGTGCCAGCAGCTTAGGGACAGGGGATGGAGAGACCCAGTACTTC. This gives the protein CASSLGTGDGETQYF.

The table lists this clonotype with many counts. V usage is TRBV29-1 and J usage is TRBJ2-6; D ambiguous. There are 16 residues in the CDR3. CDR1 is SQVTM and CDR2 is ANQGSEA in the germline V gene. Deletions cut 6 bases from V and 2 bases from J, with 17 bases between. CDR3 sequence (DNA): TGCAGCGTACACACCTCCGATCGGGCTGGGGCCAACGTCCTGACTTTC. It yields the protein CSVHTSDRAGANVLTF.

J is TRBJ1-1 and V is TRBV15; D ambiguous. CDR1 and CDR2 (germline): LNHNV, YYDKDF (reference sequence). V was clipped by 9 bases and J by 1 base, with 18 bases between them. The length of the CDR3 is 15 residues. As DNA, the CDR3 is TGTGCCACTCGTGGCGATGGACCGAAGAACACTGAAGCTTTCTTT. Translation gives CATRGDGPKNTEAFF.

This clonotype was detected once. The CDR3 sequence: CASYAWEATEAFF. The CDR3 DNA is TGTGCCAGCTATGCATGGGAAGCCACTGAAGCTTTCTTT. The chain couples TRBV2 to TRBJ1-1, with D uncertain. The CDR3 covers 13 residues. The V gene's germline CDR1 is SNHLY and CDR2 FYNNEI. Trimming removed 8 bases from V and 4 bases from J, with 14 bases in between.

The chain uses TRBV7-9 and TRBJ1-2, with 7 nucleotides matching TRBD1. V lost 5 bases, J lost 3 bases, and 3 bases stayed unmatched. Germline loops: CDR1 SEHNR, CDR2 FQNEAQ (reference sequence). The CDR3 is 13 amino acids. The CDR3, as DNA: TGTGCCAGCAGCCAGGGACAGTACTATGGCTACACCTTC. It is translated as CASSQGQYYGYTF.